This TCR beta chain was recovered during a study of CD8+ T cells in alopecia areata. Sample treatment: oral pan-JAK inhibitor, 5-10 mg twice daily. RNA extraction was followed by reverse transcription into cDNA, which acted as the sequencing template. Libraries were prepared by immunoSEQ multiplex PCR; TCRdb keeps only in-frame clonotypes and omits some of them. The top ten clones hold under 2% of a sample with 270,000 or so clones, 58% of them seen once. The length of the CDR3 is 13 residues. Trimming took 5 bases from V and 8 from J; bases not matched to a gene: 4. Germline V lookup: CDR1 MNHEY, CDR2 SMNVEV (reference sequence).

This receptor was identified in a human donor with alopecia areata. Sequenced here: CD4+ T cells sorted from blood, sampled at week 24, from a patient treated with tofacitinib. The J gene is TRBJ1-4, the V gene TRBV27, with TRBD1 matching over 8 bases. CDR3 residues: CASSRRGLEKLFF. Here the CDR3 DNA reads TGTGCCAGCAGTCGCAGGGGGCTGGAAAAACTGTTTTTT.